One sample yielded the 11 T cell receptor beta chains listed below, sequenced in a study of PD-L1 blockade in urothelial cancer. Data came from immunoSEQ multiplex PCR; TCRdb stores just in-frame clones and leaves some out. The sample lists tens of thousands of clones, approximately 80% occurring once. Time point in this sample: pretreatment peripheral blood. Source: PBMCs, taken around atezolizumab (anti-PD-L1) treatment. The receptors were gathered from a man in his 60s with urothelial cancer.

Only a few counts were recorded for this clone. The chain carries TRBV4-1 and TRBJ1-1, with TRBD1 matching 7 bases. The CDR3 is 15 amino acids. CDR1 and CDR2 (germline): MGHRA, YSYEKL. V was pared by 0 bases and J by 1 base, with 2 bases of the junction left unmatched. CDR3 sequence reads: CASSQDEGANTEAFF. CDR3 DNA: TGCGCCAGCAGCCAAGATGAGGGGGCGAACACTGAAGCTTTCTTT.

V is TRBV2 and J is TRBJ1-6; D not resolved. Germline values: CDR1 SNHLY, CDR2 FYNNEI. The CDR3 runs to 15 residues. V shed 3 bases and J shed 0 bases, with 6 bases lying between them. The CDR3 coding sequence is TGTGCCAGCAGTGACACAAACTCCTATAATTCACCCCTCCACTTT. This encodes CASSDTNSYNSPLHF.

This sequence joins TRBV5-4 and TRBJ2-1; TRBD2 matches at 15 bases. This CDR3 is built from 17 residues. The V gene end was trimmed by 4 bases and the J gene end by 7 bases; junction bases not matched to a gene: 9. CDR1 is SGHNT and CDR2 is YYREEE in the germline V gene (reference sequence). As DNA, the CDR3 is TGTGCCAGCAGCGTCGGACTAGCGGGGGGGCTTTGGAATGAGCAGTTCTTC. This gives the protein CASSVGLAGGLWNEQFF.

The gene calls are TRBV28 and TRBJ2-1; the D gene is possibly TRBD2 (7 bases). There are 17 residues in the CDR3. Germline V gene sequence: CDR1 MDHEN, CDR2 SYDVKM. Deletions cut 6 bases from V and 7 bases from J, with 25 bases between. CDR3: CASRVAGANSDGNEQFF. The CDR3 nucleotides are TGTGCCAGCAGAGTCGCGGGGGCAAACAGCGACGGGAATGAGCAGTTCTTC. Full variable domain (rest looked up from reference TRBV28 and TRBJ2-1): DVKVTQSSRYLVKRTGEKVFLECVQDMDHENMFWYRQDPGLGLRLIYFSYDVKMKEKGDIPEGYSVSREKKERFSLILESASTNQTSMYLCASRVAGANSDGNEQFFGPGTRLTVL.

The chain is built from TRBV18 and TRBJ2-7; the D gene is possibly TRBD2 (5 bases). Per germline, CDR1 KGHSH and CDR2 LQKENI. CDR3 size: 14 residues. Trimming pared 3 bases from V and 6 bases from J, leaving 15 bases between. The CDR3 loop is CASSPSAKAGEQYF. CDR3 coding DNA: TGTGCCAGCTCACCGTCGGCAAAGGCGGGCGAGCAGTACTTC.

The chain uses TRBV19 and TRBJ2-5; TRBD1 is a possible D gene (6 bases). V lost 10 bases and J 4 bases, leaving 10 bases between the germline ends. There are 11 residues in the CDR3. Germline-derived CDR1 and CDR2 are LNHDA and SQIVND (reference sequence). CDR3 sequence: CATGQRETQYF. In DNA form, the CDR3 reads TGTGCCACTGGACAGCGAGAGACCCAGTACTTC.

CDR3 residues: CASSFSTETGGSNQPQHF. As DNA, the CDR3 is TGTGCCAGCAGCTTCAGTACCGAGACAGGGGGGAGCAATCAGCCCCAGCATTTT. This chain joins TRBV13 and TRBJ1-5; 9 nucleotides align to TRBD1. The CDR3 loop spans 18 amino acids. In germline, CDR1 is PRHDT, CDR2 FYEKMQ (reference sequence). J gave up 1 base and V 3 bases, and 10 bases lay outside the gene matches.

In nucleotides, the CDR3 is TGTGCCAGCAGCCCTAAGACTAGCGGGGGTACAGATACGCAGTATTTT. As protein: CASSPKTSGGTDTQYF. V usage is TRBV9 and J usage is TRBJ2-3; 12 nucleotides match TRBD2. CDR3 length: 16 amino acids. Per the germline V gene, CDR1 is SGDLS and CDR2 is YYNGEE. J gave up 3 bases and V 4 bases, and 6 bases lay outside the gene matches.

The V and J genes are TRBV27 and TRBJ2-2, with 12 bases aligning to TRBD2. This CDR3 is built from 15 residues. CDR1 is MNHEY and CDR2 is SMNVEV in the germline V gene (reference sequence). Germline trimming cut 2 bases from V and 5 bases from J; bases unmatched to any gene: 0. The CDR3 is CASSLLAGGTGELFF. The CDR3 nucleotides read TGTGCCAGCAGTTTACTAGCGGGGGGGACCGGGGAGCTGTTTTTT.

The chain links TRBV7-2 to TRBJ2-1; no clear D gene. This CDR3 has 14 residues. CDR1 is SGHTA, CDR2 FQGNSA, per germline. The V gene lost 1 base and the J gene lost 8 bases, with 12 bases spanning the gap. The CDR3: CASSLGAQFDEQFF. CDR3 DNA sequence: TGTGCCAGCAGCTTAGGGGCGCAGTTCGATGAGCAGTTCTTC.

The V and J genes are TRBV5-4 and TRBJ2-3, with a possible D match to TRBD1 (5 bases). Germline assignment: CDR1 SGHNT and CDR2 YYREEE (reference sequence). The CDR3 extends over 14 amino acids. V was cut by 1 base and J by 2 bases, with 8 bases left in between. CDR3 nucleotides: TGTGCCAGCAGCTTGCAGGGATTCACAGATACGCAGTATTTT. Translation gives CASSLQGFTDTQYF. Filled out from reference TRBV5-4 and TRBJ2-3, the complete variable domain reads ETGVTQSPTHLIKTRGQQVTLRCSSQSGHNTVSWYQQALGQGPQFIFQYYREEENGRGNFPPRFSGLQFPNYSSELNVNALELDDSALYLCASSLQGFTDTQYFGPGTRLTVL.